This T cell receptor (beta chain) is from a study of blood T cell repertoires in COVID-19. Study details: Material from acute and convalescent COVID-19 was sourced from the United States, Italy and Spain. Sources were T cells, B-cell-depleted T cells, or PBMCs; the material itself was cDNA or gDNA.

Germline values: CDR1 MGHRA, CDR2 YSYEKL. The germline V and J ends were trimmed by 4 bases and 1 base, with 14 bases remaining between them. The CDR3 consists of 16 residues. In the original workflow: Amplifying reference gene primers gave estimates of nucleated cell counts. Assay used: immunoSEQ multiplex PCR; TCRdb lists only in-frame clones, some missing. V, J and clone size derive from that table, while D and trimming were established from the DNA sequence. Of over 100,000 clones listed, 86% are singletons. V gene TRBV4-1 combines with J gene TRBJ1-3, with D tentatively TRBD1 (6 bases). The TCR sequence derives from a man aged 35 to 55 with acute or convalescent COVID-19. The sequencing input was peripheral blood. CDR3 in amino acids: CASSRDIQESGNTIYF. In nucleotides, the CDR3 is TGCGCCAGCAGCCGGGACATACAGGAATCTGGAAACACCATATATTTT.